This is a list of T cell receptor beta chains from one sample in a study of human T cells and chemical hapten exposure. TCRdb re-called the RACE reads with MiXCR, one entry per CDR3 protein. The sample contains approximately 160,000 distinct CDR3 sequences, 28% of which appear only once. Here the sequenced sample was whole blood, taken in connection with sensitization to the hapten diphenylcyclopropenone (DPC). The receptor set was obtained from a woman aged 18-29 years with alopecia areata. Some clones in this sample may be carry-over from other donors' samples. Each CDR3 is given without its conserved first and last residue. Only some rows state a clone size, as once, few, many or a class for expanded clones.

RGDNTEAF,TRBV29-1,TRBJ1-1,8,-
ASNPGGAAYEQY,TRBV9,TRBJ2-7,12,-
ASSGGEVWPQH,TRBV7-2,TRBJ1-5,11,many
AWSVAQSASAYEQY,TRBV30,TRBJ2-7,14,-
SVGVGGNQPQH,TRBV29-1,TRBJ1-5,11,-
SVDVAGFKDEQF,TRBV29-1,TRBJ2-1,12,few
ASSLGLAGLLHYEQY,TRBV4-1,TRBJ2-7,15,once
SARDAAGNYEQY,TRBV20-1,TRBJ2-7,12,few
ASSHPDRGNQPQH,TRBV4-2,TRBJ1-5,13,once
ASSLAGQGKETQY,TRBV7-2,TRBJ2-5,13,many
ASSSPGQGSYNEQF,TRBV7-2,TRBJ2-1,14,-
ASSSDGFMNTEAF,TRBV5-4,TRBJ1-1,13,-
ASSRKVREWWVEQF,TRBV4-1,TRBJ2-1,14,few
SVGGIAAKETQY,TRBV29-1,TRBJ2-5,12,few
ASSSDSPGYGYT,TRBV5-1,TRBJ1-2,12,few
ASSSERNSQETQY,TRBV5-1,TRBJ2-5,13,-
ASSLDGRRGEKLF,TRBV7-2,TRBJ1-4,13,-
ASSGTGDSPLH,TRBV6-4,TRBJ1-6,11,-
ASSLGADRDRITYEQY,TRBV7-6,TRBJ2-7,16,few
ASSPWTASYNEQF,TRBV4-1,TRBJ2-1,13,-
ASSQVRRVAYNEQF,TRBV4-3,TRBJ2-1,14,-
SVRDPDVLT,TRBV29-1,TRBJ2-6,9,-
ASTWDQETQY,TRBV11-1,TRBJ2-5,10,-
ASRVRGSNQPQH,TRBV6-2/TRBV6-3,TRBJ1-5,12,few
SARVNGGLGQPQH,TRBV20-1,TRBJ1-5,13,-
ASSDQVSSYNEQF,TRBV6-1,TRBJ2-1,13,once
ASSLWGGAGTEAF,TRBV5-8,TRBJ1-1,13,-